This T cell receptor (beta chain) emerged from a study of read filtering for tumor transcriptome and immune sequencing. Study findings and constraints: IR-seq and RNA-seq agreed better without single-read clonotypes.

This clonotype occurred many times. Its antigen is undetermined. This library used about 360 ng RNA and molecular barcoded adaptors spanning alpha/delta and beta/gamma chains. MiXCR, applied by TCRdb to the reads, yields one record per CDR3 protein. The sample has under 150,000 distinct CDR3 sequences; about 13% are singletons. The trim removed 5 bases at V and 5 bases at J, leaving 18 bases unmatched. The CDR3 totals 17 residues. Per the germline V gene, CDR1 is DFQATT and CDR2 is SNEGSKA (reference sequence). The origin of this receptor is a donor over 35 with multiple myeloma. The sequencing input was a population of CD138-negative cells sorted from bone marrow. This sequence joins TRBV20-1 and TRBJ2-5, with TRBD2 matching over 9 bases. CDR3 DNA: TGCAGTGCTGGGGGGGGCAATAGCGGGAGTATGTCGGAGACCCAGTACTTC. Amino acids: CSAGGGNSGSMSETQYF.